This passage covers 26 T cell receptor beta chains from one sample sequenced in a study of cytomegalovirus exposure and HLA in healthy donors. Vbeta (60) and Jbeta (13) primers were used in the PCR. The assay was immunoSEQ multiplex PCR, and TCRdb's table has in-frame clones only and misses some. Of some 240,000 clones detected, more than 75% appear once; the ten largest clones hold 3.8%. Material: PBMCs. These receptors were obtained from a male donor in good health and CMV-seronegative.

The V gene is TRBV2, the J gene TRBJ2-1; D is possibly TRBD2 (6 bases). Trimming stripped 6 bases from V and 8 bases from J, with 26 bases between. The CDR3 sequence is 17 residues long. CDR1 is SNHLY and CDR2 is FYNNEI in the germline V gene. This CDR3 is CASRGPGTSRDKDEQFF. DNA for the CDR3: TGTGCCAGCAGAGGCCCCGGGACTTCTAGAGATAAAGATGAGCAGTTCTTC.

This rearrangement joins TRBV6-5 to TRBJ2-5, with TRBD1 identical over 7 bases. V lost 6 bases, J lost 5 bases, and 6 bases stayed unmatched. The germline V gene encodes CDR1 MNHEY and CDR2 SVGAGI. The CDR3 runs to 13 residues. CDR3 coding DNA: TGTGCCAGCAGATTACAGGGGTTTGAGACCCAGTACTTC. This gives the protein CASRLQGFETQYF.

As for this clone: One end of the junction is discordant with germline, which a read error may explain. This chain links TRBV5-1 with TRBJ1-2; 8 nucleotides agree with TRBD1. CDR3 length: 14 residues. CDR1 is SGHRS, CDR2 YFSETQ, per germline. The DNA of the CDR3 is TGCGCCAGCAGCTTGGCAGGGGGCGAGGGGCCTTGGATCTTC. Amino acids: CASSLAGGEGPWIF.

This rearrangement joins TRBV7-6 to TRBJ2-7; the match to TRBD2 covers 7 bases. The germline V gene has CDR1 SGHVS and CDR2 FNYEAQ. The CDR3 runs to 16 residues. After removal of 0 bases from V and 7 bases from J, the junction contained 12 bases not matched to a gene. The CDR3 coding sequence is TGTGCCAGCAGCTTAGCAGCGGGGAGGCTAGGGCAGGAGCAGTACTTC. It translates to CASSLAAGRLGQEQYF.

The chain employs TRBV7-9 and TRBJ2-5; 10 nucleotides line up with TRBD1. Germline CDR1 and CDR2: SEHNR and FQNEAQ (reference sequence). The V gene end was trimmed by 5 bases and the J gene end by 2 bases; junction bases not matched to a gene: 5. This CDR3 region has 15 residues. CDR3: CASSATDRGQETQYF. CDR3 sequence (DNA): TGTGCCAGCAGCGCAACGGACAGGGGGCAAGAGACCCAGTACTTC. The full variable domain, rest sourced from reference TRBV7-9 and TRBJ2-5, is DTGVSQNPRHKITKRGQNVTFRCDPISEHNRLYWYRQTLGQGPEFLTYFQNEAQLEKSRLLSDRFSAERPKGSFSTLEIQRTEQGDSAMYLCASSATDRGQETQYFGPGTRLLVL.

The genes are TRBV2 and TRBJ1-1, with 9 positions matching TRBD1. V dropped 0 bases and J dropped 4; count of bases not matched to a gene: 6. Germline CDR1 and CDR2: SNHLY and FYNNEI. The CDR3 runs to 16 residues. Here the CDR3 reads CASSEALRTGATEAFF. The CDR3 region has the DNA TGTGCCAGCAGTGAAGCGCTTCGGACAGGGGCCACTGAAGCTTTCTTT.

This chain links TRBV27 with TRBJ1-2; maybe TRBD1 (5 bases). CDR3 length: 16 amino acids. The germline V gene encodes CDR1 MNHEY and CDR2 SMNVEV (reference sequence). Trimming removed 2 bases from V and 10 bases from J, with 23 bases in between. CDR3 region: CASSLMGLGQLEDYTF. CDR3 sequence (DNA): TGTGCCAGCAGTTTAATGGGACTTGGCCAACTGGAGGACTACACCTTC.

The chain carries TRBV7-9 and TRBJ2-2, with D unresolved. The V gene lost 5 bases and the J gene lost 7 bases, with 11 bases spanning the gap. This CDR3 contains 13 residues. The germline V gene has CDR1 SEHNR and CDR2 FQNEAQ (reference sequence). For the CDR3, the DNA is TGTGCCAGCAGCCGTCTAGAGGTCGGGGAGCTGTTTTTT. Translated, it gives CASSRLEVGELFF.

This chain joins TRBV18 and TRBJ1-4, with D possibly matching TRBD1 (6 bases). CDR1 is KGHSH and CDR2 is LQKENI in the germline V gene. The CDR3 covers 14 residues. V lost 3 bases and J lost 7, with 12 bases in between. CDR3 sequence reads: CASSPQGRSEKLFF. The CDR3 nucleotides are TGTGCCAGCTCACCTCAGGGGCGTAGTGAAAAACTGTTTTTT.

The chain is built from TRBV27 and TRBJ1-1; D unclear. The CDR3 sequence is 18 residues long. V gave up 0 bases and J gave up 10 bases, with 27 bases separating them. CDR1 is MNHEY, CDR2 SMNVEV, per germline (reference sequence). Written as DNA, the CDR3 is TGTGCCAGCAGTTTATCGACGGAGGGTTTCGGCAACTTTGTAGGAGCTTTCTTT. It specifies CASSLSTEGFGNFVGAFF.

The chain combines TRBV27 with TRBJ1-2; D might be TRBD1 (6 bases). CDR1 and CDR2 (germline): MNHEY, SMNVEV (reference sequence). V was trimmed by 5 bases and J by 2 bases, leaving 9 bases between them. This CDR3 region has 13 residues. The CDR3 nucleotides read TGTGCCAGCAGTATAAGGGGGAACTATGGCTACACCTTC. Its translation: CASSIRGNYGYTF.

V gene TRBV7-8 combines with J gene TRBJ1-5, with TRBD1 identical over 7 bases. Trimming took 5 bases from V and 5 from J; bases not matched to a gene: 6. The CDR3 covers 14 residues. Germline values: CDR1 SGHVS, CDR2 FQNEAQ. The CDR3 loop reads CASSENRGHQPQHF. CDR3 coding DNA: TGTGCCAGCAGCGAAAACAGGGGTCATCAGCCCCAGCATTTT. Full variable domain (remainder filled in from reference TRBV7-8 and TRBJ1-5): GAGVSQSPRYKVAKRGQDVALRCDPISGHVSLFWYQQALGQGPEFLTYFQNEAQLDKSGLPSDRFFAERPEGSVSTLKIQRTQQEDSAVYLCASSENRGHQPQHFGDGTRLSIL.

The CDR3 reads CASSFRDQPQHF. The CDR3 DNA reads TGTGCCAGCAGTTTCAGGGATCAGCCCCAGCATTTT. The genes are TRBV7-2 and TRBJ1-5, with D possibly TRBD1 on 5 matching bases. Germline loops: CDR1 SGHTA, CDR2 FQGNSA. This CDR3 is 12 amino acids long. V was shortened by 6 bases and J by 5 bases, with 8 bases between the two germline ends.

The V call is TRBV5-4, the J call TRBJ2-5; D call uncertain. V was shortened by 3 bases and J by 5 bases, with 5 bases between the two germline ends. The germline CDR1 and CDR2 sequences are SGHNT and YYREEE (reference sequence). This CDR3 is 11 amino acids long. The CDR3 region has the DNA TGTGCCAGCAGCTCCCATGAGACCCAGTACTTC. The encoded protein is CASSSHETQYF.

The chain joins TRBV2 to TRBJ1-6; 7 bases match TRBD1. Trimming took 3 bases from V and 8 from J; bases not matched to a gene: 4. CDR1 is SNHLY and CDR2 is FYNNEI in the germline V gene. This CDR3 comprises 14 residues. The CDR3 region has the DNA TGTGCCAGCAGTGATAGGACAGGTGATTCACCCCTCCACTTT. As protein: CASSDRTGDSPLHF.

The gene calls are TRBV7-8 and TRBJ2-1; perhaps TRBD2 as D (6 bases). V lost 7 bases and J 0 bases, leaving 13 bases between the germline ends. Germline CDR1 is SGHVS and CDR2 is FQNEAQ. This CDR3 is 15 amino acids long. The CDR3 spells CASNRRRDSYNEQFF. The CDR3 region has the DNA TGTGCCAGCAATCGCCGGAGGGACTCCTACAATGAGCAGTTCTTC.

This chain uses TRBV9 with TRBJ2-1, with 7 bases matching TRBD1. J gave up 2 bases and V 1 base, and 6 bases lay outside the gene matches. The CDR3 extends over 16 amino acids. Germline V gives CDR1 SGDLS, CDR2 YYNGEE. The CDR3 here is CASSVFGTVAYNEQFF. The CDR3 region has the DNA TGTGCCAGCAGCGTATTTGGGACAGTGGCCTACAATGAGCAGTTCTTC.

The chain links TRBV5-6 to TRBJ1-2; 7 bases map to TRBD1. The CDR3 is 16 amino acids. With 0 bases clipped from V and 5 bases from J, the junction kept 10 bases outside the gene matches. The germline CDR1 and CDR2 sequences are SGHDT and YYEEEE. CDR3 loop: CASSLGRGFVIYGYTF. The DNA of the CDR3 is TGTGCCAGCAGCTTGGGCAGGGGGTTTGTGATATATGGCTACACCTTC.

The chain is built from TRBV28 and TRBJ1-2; no clear D. The CDR3 contains 15 residues. The V end lost 5 bases, the J end lost 5 bases, and 18 bases lay between the germline ends. Germline assignment: CDR1 MDHEN and CDR2 SYDVKM. The CDR3 nucleotides read TGTGCCAGCAGTCTCCCAGGCGAGATAGGTTATGGCTACACCTTC. This translates into CASSLPGEIGYGYTF.

J is TRBJ1-5 and V is TRBV6-6; 12 nucleotides line up with TRBD1. Germline CDR1 and CDR2: MNHNY and SVGAGI (reference sequence). The CDR3 is 16 amino acids. The V and J ends lost 0 bases and 7 bases, in that order; junction bases with no gene match: 4. The CDR3 protein is CASSYSGQGAKQPQHF. The CDR3 DNA reads as TGTGCCAGCAGTTACTCGGGACAGGGGGCAAAGCAGCCCCAGCATTTT.

The chain couples TRBV7-9 to TRBJ1-3; tentatively, D is TRBD1 (5 bases). Germline CDR1 reads SEHNR; CDR2 reads FQNEAQ (reference sequence). This CDR3 has 15 residues. V was shortened by 4 bases and J by 0 bases, with 10 bases between the two germline ends. This CDR3 is CASSWGRPSGNTIYF. CDR3 nucleotide sequence: TGTGCCAGCAGCTGGGGCAGACCCTCTGGAAACACCATATATTTT. The complete variable domain, with remaining parts taken from reference TRBV7-9 and TRBJ1-3, reads DTGVSQNPRHKITKRGQNVTFRCDPISEHNRLYWYRQTLGQGPEFLTYFQNEAQLEKSRLLSDRFSAERPKGSFSTLEIQRTEQGDSAMYLCASSWGRPSGNTIYFGEGSWLTVV.

This sequence joins TRBV30 and TRBJ2-5; D call uncertain. The end of the DNA aligns better with TRBJ2-7, so the J call may be wrong. CDR3 length: 14 residues. CDR1 GTSNPN and CDR2 SVGIG come from the germline V gene (reference sequence). As DNA, the CDR3 is TGTGCCTGGAGACCCCTAACGTCCTCCTACGAGCAGTACTTC. Its protein product is CAWRPLTSSYEQYF.

This rearrangement joins TRBV28 to TRBJ2-3; 9 bases match TRBD2. The CDR3 is made up of 14 amino acids. Germline V gives CDR1 MDHEN, CDR2 SYDVKM. V shed 6 bases, J shed 2 bases, and the junction held 3 bases outside the gene matches. The CDR3 is CASRLAGNTDTQYF. In nucleotides, the CDR3 is TGTGCCAGCAGGCTAGCGGGGAACACAGATACGCAGTATTTT. Variable domain in full (rest from reference TRBV28 and TRBJ2-3): DVKVTQSSRYLVKRTGEKVFLECVQDMDHENMFWYRQDPGLGLRLIYFSYDVKMKEKGDIPEGYSVSREKKERFSLILESASTNQTSMYLCASRLAGNTDTQYFGPGTRLTVL.

The chain recombines TRBV18 with TRBJ2-7, with D possibly being TRBD1 (6 bases). CDR1 and CDR2 from the germline V gene are KGHSH and LQKENI. The CDR3 is 14 residues long. Trimming stripped 3 bases from V and 3 bases from J, with 12 bases between. CDR3 in DNA: TGTGCCAGCTCACCTGGCACAGGGAACTACGAGCAGTACTTC. It translates to CASSPGTGNYEQYF.

The rearrangement uses TRBV5-5 and TRBJ2-7; a weak D match, TRBD2 (6 bases). Germline CDR1 reads SGHKS; CDR2 reads YYEKEE (reference sequence). The CDR3 spans 15 residues. Trimming removed 4 bases at V and 4 bases at J, with 18 bases between. CDR3 bases: TGTGCCAGCAGCCGATTAGGCGGGGAGGTTTACGAGCAGTACTTC. Amino acids: CASSRLGGEVYEQYF.

The V and J genes are TRBV18 and TRBJ1-1, with D unclear. Trimming removed 3 bases at V and 4 bases at J, with 18 bases between. Germline V gives CDR1 KGHSH, CDR2 LQKENI. The CDR3 has 16 amino acids. CDR3 loop: CASSPTANRGFTEAFF. The CDR3 region has the DNA TGTGCCAGCTCACCTACTGCCAACAGAGGGTTCACTGAAGCTTTCTTT. The whole variable domain, remainder taken from reference TRBV18 and TRBJ1-1, is NAGVMQNPRHLVRRRGQEARLRCSPMKGHSHVYWYRQLPEEGLKFMVYLQKENIIDESGMPKERFSAEFPKEGPSILRIQQVVRGDSAAYFCASSPTANRGFTEAFFGQGTRLTVV.